This T cell receptor (beta chain) was retrieved from a study of T cell changes during pregnancy in multiple sclerosis. Clones were read by immunoSEQ multiplex PCR, and TCRdb kept only the in-frame ones, dropping some. There are 60,000 or so clones in the sample; 80% to 90% occur only once, and 2.5% to 3% lies in the top ten. This clone occurred once. The sequencing used peripheral blood, collected in the first trimester of pregnancy. This TCR derives from a female donor with multiple sclerosis, enrolled in a pregnancy study.

CDR3 coding DNA: TGCAGCGTTGAAGATGGACTAGCGGGGGAGTACAATGAGCAGTTCTTC. Translating it yields CSVEDGLAGEYNEQFF. This chain uses TRBV29-1 with TRBJ2-1, with 13 bases lining up with TRBD2. CDR1 is SQVTM, CDR2 ANQGSEA, per germline. Trimming removed 0 bases from V and 4 bases from J; junction bases left unmatched: 3. The CDR3 runs to 16 residues.